These 17 T cell receptor beta chains were all obtained from the same sample, sequenced in a study of shared clonotypes between healthy human individuals. Selected positively for CCR7 and CD45RO-negative, naive CD8 cells excluded terminally differentiated effector memory CD45RA+ cells. Clones were read by immunoSEQ multiplex PCR, and TCRdb kept only the in-frame ones, dropping some. The repertoire has 760,000 or so clones, about 96% of them found once; the top ten carry less than 0.3%. Sequencing input: naive CD8+ T cells sorted from blood. The receptors here all came from a young man in good health.

The V and J genes are TRBV4-1 and TRBJ1-1; D not resolved. Germline loops: CDR1 MGHRA, CDR2 YSYEKL. The CDR3 has 13 amino acids. V gave up 0 bases and J gave up 7 bases, with 9 bases separating them. The CDR3 spells CASSQDQGFEAFF. The CDR3 DNA is TGCGCCAGCAGCCAAGATCAAGGGTTTGAAGCTTTCTTT.

The chain joins TRBV2 to TRBJ2-7; the D gene is possibly TRBD2 (5 bases). Trimming cost V 5 bases and J 3 bases, with 14 bases left between them. CDR1 SNHLY and CDR2 FYNNEI come from the germline V gene. This CDR3 is 14 amino acids long. The CDR3, as DNA: TGTGCCAGCAGTCAGCCGGGAATTATCTACGAGCAGTACTTC. This encodes CASSQPGIIYEQYF.

The V and J genes are TRBV6-5 and TRBJ2-2; 9 nucleotides align to TRBD2. Trimming removed 6 bases from V and 6 bases from J; junction bases left unmatched: 5. Germline lookup yields CDR1 MNHEY and CDR2 SVGAGI. The CDR3 loop spans 14 amino acids. The CDR3, as DNA: TGTGCCAGCAGGTTTAGCGGGGGCGCCGGGGAGCTGTTTTTT. The encoded protein is CASRFSGGAGELFF.

The chain joins TRBV13 to TRBJ2-7; TRBD2 matches 8 bases. Germline CDR1 is PRHDT and CDR2 is FYEKMQ (reference sequence). Trimming at V came to 0 bases and at J to 3 bases, leaving 4 bases not matched to a gene. The CDR3 loop spans 15 amino acids. CDR3 sequence reads: CASSLGGAGVYEQYF. CDR3 sequence (DNA): TGTGCCAGCAGCTTAGGTGGAGCGGGAGTCTACGAGCAGTACTTC.

J is TRBJ2-1 and V is TRBV27; 9 bases fit TRBD2. Unmatched junction bases numbered 4, after V lost 3 bases and J lost 4 bases. The CDR3 loop spans 15 amino acids. The germline V gene has CDR1 MNHEY and CDR2 SMNVEV (reference sequence). CDR3 DNA: TGTGCCAGCAGTTTCGGACTAGCGAGGTACAATGAGCAGTTCTTC. Translation: CASSFGLARYNEQFF.

The genes are TRBV9 and TRBJ2-7; D gene uncertain. The CDR3 sequence is 13 residues long. The V end was cut by 0 bases, the J end by 6 bases, with 10 bases between. Germline assignment: CDR1 SGDLS and CDR2 YYNGEE. This chain's CDR3 is CASSVAVELEQYF. The CDR3 DNA reads TGTGCCAGCAGCGTAGCAGTGGAGCTCGAGCAGTACTTC.

The chain employs TRBV7-6 and TRBJ2-1, with D uncertain. The CDR3 contains 12 residues. Germline V gene lookup returns CDR1 SGHVS and CDR2 FNYEAQ. V was clipped by 8 bases and J by 6 bases, with 11 bases between them. The DNA of the CDR3 is TGTGCCAGCTCCGGGTCACTCAATGAGCAGTTCTTC. Amino acid sequence: CASSGSLNEQFF.

This clone was recorded only once. The chain links TRBV28 to TRBJ1-1; 8 nucleotides agree with TRBD1. The V gene's germline CDR1 is MDHEN and CDR2 SYDVKM. The CDR3 has 13 amino acids. Unmatched junction bases numbered 3, after V lost 6 bases and J lost 3 bases. The CDR3 reads CASSSTGDTEAFF. The DNA for the CDR3 is TGTGCCAGCAGCTCGACAGGGGACACTGAAGCTTTCTTT.

This clone appeared once. V is TRBV30 and J is TRBJ1-4; D might be TRBD1 (5 bases). Per the germline V gene, CDR1 is GTSNPN and CDR2 is SVGIG (reference sequence). The length of the CDR3 is 14 residues. V was cut by 2 bases and J by 6 bases, with 13 bases left in between. CDR3 loop: CAWSFGTGDEKLFF. The CDR3 DNA reads TGTGCCTGGAGTTTCGGGACTGGCGATGAAAAACTGTTTTTT.

A note on this clone: Since the CDR3 does not end with the conserved phenylalanine or tryptophan, this likely comes from a read error. Because the CDR3's place on the DNA is in doubt, the DNA is left out and the CDR3 is given as listed by TCRdb. V gene TRBV7-2 combines with J gene TRBJ2-7; the table's D call of TRBD2 was not tested on the DNA. Counting both end residues, the CDR3 totals 14 amino acids. CDR1 is SGHTA and CDR2 is FQGNSA in the germline V gene. CDR3 protein: CASSLASSGSPVGI.

This rearrangement joins TRBV27 to TRBJ1-5; D is unresolved. Trimming removed 6 bases at V and 2 bases at J, with 14 bases between. CDR1 MNHEY and CDR2 SMNVEV come from the germline V gene (reference sequence). CDR3 length: 15 residues. CDR3 nucleotides: TGTGCCAGCAGGAAGACTGCCCAGGGCAATCAGCCCCAGCATTTT. It translates to CASRKTAQGNQPQHF.

The chain carries TRBV2 and TRBJ2-7; D remains ambiguous. The CDR3 sequence is 13 residues long. Germline CDR1 reads SNHLY; CDR2 reads FYNNEI. V gave up 7 bases and J gave up 0 bases, with 10 bases separating them. The CDR3 reads CASNRATSYEQYF. CDR3 DNA sequence: TGTGCCAGCAATCGGGCTACCTCCTACGAGCAGTACTTC. Full variable domain (missing parts from reference TRBV2 and TRBJ2-7): EPEVTQTPSHQVTQMGQEVILRCVPISNHLYFYWYRQILGQKVEFLVSFYNNEISEKSEIFDDQFSVERPDGSNFTLKIRSTKLEDSAMYFCASNRATSYEQYFGPGTRLTVT.

The V call is TRBV4-1, the J call TRBJ1-2; D possibly corresponds to TRBD1 (6 bases). V was clipped by 0 bases and J by 1 base, with 12 bases between them. The CDR3 contains 16 residues. Germline values: CDR1 MGHRA, CDR2 YSYEKL. This CDR3 is CASSQEGWTVNYGYTF. CDR3 sequence (DNA): TGCGCCAGCAGCCAAGAAGGGTGGACAGTTAACTATGGCTACACCTTC.

The chain is built from TRBV5-1 and TRBJ2-7, with 7 bases matching TRBD1. J was trimmed by 0 bases and V by 0 bases; bases with no gene match: 6. CDR1 SGHRS and CDR2 YFSETQ come from the germline V gene. The CDR3 totals 16 residues. In nucleotides, the CDR3 is TGCGCCAGCAGCTTGGGGCAGGGGGTACCCTCCTACGAGCAGTACTTC. Residues: CASSLGQGVPSYEQYF.

The chain uses TRBV28 and TRBJ2-1; D is possibly TRBD2 (6 bases). This CDR3 comprises 14 residues. V gave up 7 bases and J gave up 8 bases, with 18 bases separating them. Germline V CDR1 and CDR2: MDHEN, SYDVKM. The CDR3 DNA reads as TGTGCCAGCATCCATCGTGGAGGGCCCCATGAGCAGTTCTTC. This encodes CASIHRGGPHEQFF.

The rearrangement uses TRBV7-9 and TRBJ1-2; D remains ambiguous. Germline lookup yields CDR1 SEHNR and CDR2 FQNEAQ (reference sequence). Trimming took 1 base from V and 4 from J, leaving 7 bases between them. The CDR3 extends over 13 amino acids. The CDR3 is CASSLEYRYGYTF. The CDR3 DNA reads as TGTGCCAGCAGCTTAGAATATCGCTATGGCTACACCTTC.

The V and J genes are TRBV11-2 and TRBJ1-1, with D unresolved. The CDR3 extends over 11 amino acids. Between the trimmed V and J ends, which lost 6 bases and 4 bases, there was a span of 6 bases. Per germline, CDR1 SGHAT and CDR2 FQNNGV. The CDR3 DNA follows: TGTGCCAGCAGGTTGGGCACTGAAGCTTTCTTT. It yields the protein CASRLGTEAFF. The variable domain in full, with the rest retrieved from reference TRBV11-2 and TRBJ1-1, is EAGVAQSPRYKIIEKRQSVAFWCNPISGHATLYWYQQILGQGPKLLIQFQNNGVVDDSQLPKDRFSAERLKGVDSTLKIQPAKLEDSAVYLCASRLGTEAFFGQGTRLTVV.